One sample yielded the 10 T cell receptor beta chains listed below, sequenced in a study of graft-versus-host responses after intestinal transplantation. Profiling relied on immunoSEQ multiplex PCR, and the TCRdb table lists in-frame clones only, not all of them. The sample records roughly 50,000 clones, about nine tenths being singletons. Their recognized antigens are unknown. Sample: unstimulated CD4+ T cells sorted from spleen or lymph node cells, taken before transplant. Every receptor here comes from a human donor who was the organ donor for an intestinal transplant.

The chain employs TRBV5-1 and TRBJ1-4; D is possibly TRBD1 (6 bases). The CDR3 is made up of 14 amino acids. Germline-derived CDR1 and CDR2 are SGHRS and YFSETQ. Trimming removed 0 bases from V and 8 bases from J, with 11 bases in between. The CDR3 nucleotides are TGCGCCAGCAGCTTGGACGGACAGACGGAAAAACTGTTTTTT. Translation gives CASSLDGQTEKLFF.

Written as DNA, the CDR3 is TGTGCCAGCAGCCCCACTAGCGAGCCCAATGAGCAGTTCTTC. Its protein is CASSPTSEPNEQFF. This chain uses TRBV7-3 with TRBJ2-1, with TRBD2 matching over 7 bases. The CDR3 consists of 14 residues. V lost 5 bases to trimming and J lost 6 bases; unmatched junction nucleotides: 7. The germline CDR1 and CDR2 sequences are SGHTA and FQGTGA.

This CDR3 reads CASSYSLRGDNEQFF. The CDR3 bases are TGTGCCAGCAGTTACTCGTTGCGAGGGGACAATGAGCAGTTCTTC. The chain links TRBV6-6 to TRBJ2-1; D possibly uses TRBD1 or TRBD2 (5 bases each). The CDR3 runs to 15 residues. Germline CDR1 reads MNHNY; CDR2 reads SVGAGI (reference sequence). Trimming took 0 bases from V and 5 from J, leaving 11 bases between them.

The CDR3 region is CASSLGTSGRDTDTQYF. CDR3 nucleotide sequence: TGTGCCAGCAGCTTAGGGACTAGCGGGAGGGACACAGATACGCAGTATTTT. The chain employs TRBV5-4 and TRBJ2-3, with 16 bases aligning to TRBD2. The CDR3 extends over 17 amino acids. After removal of 2 bases from V and 2 bases from J, the junction contained 2 bases not matched to a gene. The germline CDR1 and CDR2 sequences are SGHNT and YYREEE (reference sequence).

The chain carries TRBV27 and TRBJ1-1; D is undetermined. The V gene lost 3 bases and the J gene lost 6 bases, with 20 bases spanning the gap. This CDR3 has 16 amino acids. Germline V lookup: CDR1 MNHEY, CDR2 SMNVEV (reference sequence). CDR3 coding DNA: TGTGCCAGCAGTTTGGAGCCCCGGCCCCAGCGCGCTGAAGCTTTCTTT. This codes for CASSLEPRPQRAEAFF.

The chain employs TRBV7-2 and TRBJ1-2; D ambiguous. Trimming left V 7 bases short and J 1 base short, with 16 bases between. The CDR3 is 15 residues long. The germline CDR1 and CDR2 sequences are SGHTA and FQGNSA. The CDR3 DNA is TGTGCCAGCACCGACGCCCCGGTACTTAACTATGGCTACACCTTC. It yields the protein CASTDAPVLNYGYTF.

This chain connects TRBV7-9 to TRBJ1-1; a possible D gene is TRBD1 (6 bases). This CDR3 contains 14 residues. Germline V gene sequence: CDR1 SEHNR, CDR2 FQNEAQ (reference sequence). Trimming shortened V by 2 bases and J by 4 bases, and 11 bases separated the two germline ends. CDR3 nucleotide sequence: TGTGCCAGCAGCTTAACCGGGGGCGGCACTGAAGCTTTCTTT. Its translation is CASSLTGGGTEAFF.

A single count supports this clone. The chain joins TRBV27 to TRBJ2-7; 13 bases are shared with TRBD2. The germline V gene has CDR1 MNHEY and CDR2 SMNVEV (reference sequence). The length of the CDR3 is 14 residues. Unmatched junction bases numbered 3, after V lost 6 bases and J lost 4 bases. Here the CDR3 DNA reads TGTGCCAGCAGGAGGACTAGCGGGAGATACGAGCAGTACTTC. It specifies CASRRTSGRYEQYF.

This chain connects TRBV15 to TRBJ2-1; D possibly corresponds to TRBD2 (6 bases). The CDR3 contains 17 residues. From germline, CDR1 is LNHNV and CDR2 YYDKDF (reference sequence). The V end was cut by 0 bases, the J end by 6 bases, with 18 bases between. CDR3 DNA sequence: TGTGCCACCAGCAGAGATGGGGGGACGGGAAGGGGCAATGAGCAGTTCTTC. Encoded protein: CATSRDGGTGRGNEQFF.

J is TRBJ2-3 and V is TRBV7-2; 11 bases fit TRBD1. The CDR3 consists of 15 residues. In germline, CDR1 is SGHTA, CDR2 FQGNSA. Trimming took 6 bases from V and 1 from J; bases not matched to a gene: 3. The CDR3 nucleotides are TGTGCCAGCAGTCCGGGACAGGGGGGCACAGATACGCAGTATTTT. It yields the protein CASSPGQGGTDTQYF.